Below, 2 T cell receptor beta chains from the same sample are listed, as sequenced in a study of blood T cell repertoires in COVID-19. The data were produced by immunoSEQ multiplex PCR, yet TCRdb's version contains in-frame clones alone and is incomplete. Of fewer than 350,000 clones listed, approximately 85% are singletons. Sequencing was carried out using peripheral blood. These receptor sequences come from a man aged 18 to 30 with active or convalescent COVID-19.

This chain uses TRBV11-1 with TRBJ1-5; TRBD1 agrees at 7 bases. V gave up 5 bases and J gave up 5 bases; unmatched junction bases: 3. Germline CDR1 and CDR2: SGHAT and FQDESV (reference sequence). The CDR3 has 13 amino acids. CDR3 DNA: TGTGCCAGCAGCCAAGACAGGGATCAGCCCCAGCATTTT. Its translation is CASSQDRDQPQHF.

V is TRBV2 and J is TRBJ2-2; TRBD1 matches 8 bases. V trimming: 8 bases; J trimming: 6 bases; junction bases outside the gene matches: 2. Germline CDR1 SNHLY, CDR2 FYNNEI. The CDR3 has 12 amino acids. The CDR3 is CASGTGPGELFF. DNA of the CDR3: TGTGCCAGCGGGACAGGCCCCGGGGAGCTGTTTTTT.